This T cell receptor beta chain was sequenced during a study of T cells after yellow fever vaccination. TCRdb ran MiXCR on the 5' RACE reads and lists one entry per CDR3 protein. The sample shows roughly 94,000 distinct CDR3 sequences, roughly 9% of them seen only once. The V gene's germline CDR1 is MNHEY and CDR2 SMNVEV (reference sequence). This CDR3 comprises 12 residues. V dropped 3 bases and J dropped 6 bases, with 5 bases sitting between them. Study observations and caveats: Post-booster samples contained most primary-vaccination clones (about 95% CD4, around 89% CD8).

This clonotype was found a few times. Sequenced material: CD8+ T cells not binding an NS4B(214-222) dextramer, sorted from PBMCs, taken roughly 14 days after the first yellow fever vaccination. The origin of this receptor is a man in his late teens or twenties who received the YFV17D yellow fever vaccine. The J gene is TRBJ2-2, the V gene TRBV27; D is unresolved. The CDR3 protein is CASSFYSGELFF. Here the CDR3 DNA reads TGTGCCAGCAGTTTTTATTCCGGGGAGCTGTTTTTT.